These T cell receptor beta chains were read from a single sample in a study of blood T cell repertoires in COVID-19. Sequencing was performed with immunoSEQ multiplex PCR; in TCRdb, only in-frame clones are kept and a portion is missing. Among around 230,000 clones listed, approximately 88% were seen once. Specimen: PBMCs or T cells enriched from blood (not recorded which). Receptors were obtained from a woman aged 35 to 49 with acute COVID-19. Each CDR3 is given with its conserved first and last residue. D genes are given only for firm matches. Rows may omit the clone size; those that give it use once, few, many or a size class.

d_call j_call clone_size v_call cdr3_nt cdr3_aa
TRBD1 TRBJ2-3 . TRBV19 TGTGGAACGCGGGACAGGGGGCGCACAGATACGCAGTATTTT CGTRDRGRTDTQYF
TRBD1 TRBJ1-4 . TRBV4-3 TGCGCCAGCAGCCAAGTTTTGGCCAGGGGGCTGGCTAATGAAAAACTGTTTTTT CASSQVLARGLANEKLFF
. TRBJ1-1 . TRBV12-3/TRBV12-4 TGTGCCAGCAGCGACAGCTTTAACACTGAAGCTTTCTTT CASSDSFNTEAFF
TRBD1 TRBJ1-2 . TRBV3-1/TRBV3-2 TGTGCCAGCAGCAACCTGGACAGGGGTGATTATGGCTACACCTTC CASSNLDRGDYGYTF
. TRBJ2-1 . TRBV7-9 TGTGCCAGCAGCCGTACTAGAAGCAATGAGCAGTTCTTC CASSRTRSNEQFF
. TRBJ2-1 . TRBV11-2 TGTGCCAGCAGCTTAGGACTGTACAATGAGCAGTTCTTC CASSLGLYNEQFF
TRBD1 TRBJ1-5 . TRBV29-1 TGCAGCGTTCGGGACAGGGGGACCATTAGCAATCAGCCCCAGCATTTT CSVRDRGTISNQPQHF
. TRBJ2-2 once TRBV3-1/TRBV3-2 TGTGCCAGCAGCCGCTTGGCAGGGGCGAACACCGGGGAGCTGTTTTTT CASSRLAGANTGELFF
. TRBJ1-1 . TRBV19 TGTGCCAGTAGTAGGTCAGGCCCCATGAACACTGAAGCTTTCTTT CASSRSGPMNTEAFF
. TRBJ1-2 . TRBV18 TGTGCCAGCTCACCCTCGTCGGGAGGGGGGGACGAGGGCGGCTACACCTTC CASSPSSGGGDEGGYTF
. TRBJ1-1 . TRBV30 TGTGCCTGGAGTGCGGGTCCGTGGAACACTGAAGCTTTCTTT CAWSAGPWNTEAFF
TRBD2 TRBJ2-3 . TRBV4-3 TGCGCCAGCAGCCAAGATCGACTAGCGGGACACACAGATACGCAGTATTTT CASSQDRLAGHTDTQYF
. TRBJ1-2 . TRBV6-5 TGTGCCAGCAGTTTGGCCTTACAGGAAATCGTCTATGGCTACACCTTC CASSLALQEIVYGYTF
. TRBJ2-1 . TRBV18 TGTGCCAGCTCACCAAGCCGGGAATCCTACAATGAGCAGTTCTTC CASSPSRESYNEQFF
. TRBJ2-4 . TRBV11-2 TGTGCCAGCAGCTTAGAGAGGGTAAACATTCAGTACTTC CASSLERVNIQYF
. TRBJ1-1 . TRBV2 TGTGCCAGCAGTGTGCAGAGACAGAACACTGAAGCTTTCTTT CASSVQRQNTEAFF
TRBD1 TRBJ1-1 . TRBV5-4 TGTGCCAGCAGCAAAACACCAGGGGGCTTCACTGAAGCTTTCTTT CASSKTPGGFTEAFF
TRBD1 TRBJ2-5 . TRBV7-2 TGTGCCAGCAGCTTAGGGGGACAGGGAGAGACCCAGTACTTC CASSLGGQGETQYF
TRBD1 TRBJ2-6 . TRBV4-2 TGTGCCAGCAGCCAAGACTTGAGGACAGGGCCTCTATCGGGGGCCAACGTCCTGACTTTC CASSQDLRTGPLSGANVLTF
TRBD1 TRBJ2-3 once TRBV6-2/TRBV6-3 TGTGCCAGCAGTTGGCTGGGACAGGGAACAGATACGCAGTATTTT CASSWLGQGTDTQYF
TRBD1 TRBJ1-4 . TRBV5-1 TGCGCCAGCAGCTTGGGCAGGGGGCGCCGAGAAAAACTGTTTTTT CASSLGRGRREKLFF
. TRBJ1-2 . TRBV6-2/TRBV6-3 TGTGCCAGCAGTTACTCGGCGGTGTATGGCTACACCTTC CASSYSAVYGYTF
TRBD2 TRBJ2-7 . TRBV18 TGTGCCAGCTCACCCCGGGAGGCGAGCCACGAGCAGTACTTC CASSPREASHEQYF
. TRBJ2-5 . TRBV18 TGTGCCAGCTCACCCCCGGAGGGGCACGGGACCCAGTACTTC CASSPPEGHGTQYF
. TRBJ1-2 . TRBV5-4 TGTGCCAGCAGCTTGGCCGGGGTCGGCGGCTACACCTTC CASSLAGVGGYTF
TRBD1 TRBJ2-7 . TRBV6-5 TGTGCCAGCAGAGAGACAGGGTCATACGAGCAGTACTTC CASRETGSYEQYF
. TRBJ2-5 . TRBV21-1 TGTGCCAGCAGCGCCGGGTCCCGGGGGACCCAGTACTTC CASSAGSRGTQYF
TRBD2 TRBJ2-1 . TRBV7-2 TGTGCCAGCCCTAGCGGACCTTACAATGAGCAGTTCTTC CASPSGPYNEQFF
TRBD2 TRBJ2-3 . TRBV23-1 TGCGCCAGCATTAGGACTAGCGGGATTACAGATACGCAGTATTTT CASIRTSGITDTQYF
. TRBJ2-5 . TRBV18 TGTGCCAGCTCACCTCCTAGCGAAGAGACCCAGTACTTC CASSPPSEETQYF
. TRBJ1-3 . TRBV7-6 TGTGCCAGCAGCTTAGCGGCGGGGGGGTCTGGAAACACCATATATTTT CASSLAAGGSGNTIYF
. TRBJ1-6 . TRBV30 TGTGCCTGGAGTGTACAGGCTAGGGGAGGTTCACCCCTCCACTTT CAWSVQARGGSPLHF
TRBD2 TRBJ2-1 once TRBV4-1 TGCGCCAGCAGCCTGACTAGCGGGAGTGGCCATGAGCAGTTCTTC CASSLTSGSGHEQFF
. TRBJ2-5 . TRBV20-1 TGCAGTGCCCCAGGGGAGACCCAGTACTTC CSAPGETQYF
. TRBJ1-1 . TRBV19 TGTGCCAGTAGTATACTACATGGAGAGACTGAAGCTTTCTTT CASSILHGETEAFF
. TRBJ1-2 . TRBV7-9 TGTGCCAGCAGCTTAGGTGCCAGGGATTCTAGAGGCTACACCTTC CASSLGARDSRGYTF
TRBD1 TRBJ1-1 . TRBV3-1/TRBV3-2 TGTGCCAGCAGCCAAGATGGGGACAGTGCCACTGAAGCTTTCTTT CASSQDGDSATEAFF